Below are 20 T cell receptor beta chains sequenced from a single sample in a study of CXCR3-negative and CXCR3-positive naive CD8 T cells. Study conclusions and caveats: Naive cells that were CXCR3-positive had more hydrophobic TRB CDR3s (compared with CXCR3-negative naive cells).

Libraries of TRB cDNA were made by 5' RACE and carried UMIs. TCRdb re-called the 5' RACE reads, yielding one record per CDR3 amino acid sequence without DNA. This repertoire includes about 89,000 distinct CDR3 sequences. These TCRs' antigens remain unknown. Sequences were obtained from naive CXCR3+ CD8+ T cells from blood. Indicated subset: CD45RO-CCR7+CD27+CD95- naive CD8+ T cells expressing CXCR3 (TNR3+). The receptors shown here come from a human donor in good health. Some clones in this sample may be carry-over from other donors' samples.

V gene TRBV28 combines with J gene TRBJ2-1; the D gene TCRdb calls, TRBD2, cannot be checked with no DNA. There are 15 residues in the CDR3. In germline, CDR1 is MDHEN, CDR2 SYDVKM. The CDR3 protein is CASSLPGSSYNEQFF.

CDR3 amino acids: CSVEGMVAGAPFGEQYF. The chain carries TRBV29-1 and TRBJ2-7; the D call from TCRdb, TRBD1, cannot be confirmed without DNA. This CDR3 contains 17 residues. Germline V gene lookup returns CDR1 SQVTM and CDR2 ANQGSEA.

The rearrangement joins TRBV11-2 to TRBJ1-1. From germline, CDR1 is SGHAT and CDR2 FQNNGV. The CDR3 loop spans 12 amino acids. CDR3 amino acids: CASSLSNTEAFF.

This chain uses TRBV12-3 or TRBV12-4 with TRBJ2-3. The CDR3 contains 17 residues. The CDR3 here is CASSLALGQDLTDTQYF.

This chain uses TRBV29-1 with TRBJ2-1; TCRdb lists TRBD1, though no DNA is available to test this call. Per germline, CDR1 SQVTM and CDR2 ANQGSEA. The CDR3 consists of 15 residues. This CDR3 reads CSVPGQGGSYNEQFF.

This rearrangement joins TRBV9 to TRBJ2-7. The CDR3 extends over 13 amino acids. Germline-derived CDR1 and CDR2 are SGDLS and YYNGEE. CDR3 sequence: CASSVTDSYEQYF.

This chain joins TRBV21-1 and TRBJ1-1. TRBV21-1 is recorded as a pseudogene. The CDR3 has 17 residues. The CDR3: CASSKPAAGKENTEAFF.

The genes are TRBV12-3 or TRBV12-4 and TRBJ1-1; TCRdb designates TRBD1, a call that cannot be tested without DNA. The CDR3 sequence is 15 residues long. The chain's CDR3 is CATRIGQGAGTEAFF.

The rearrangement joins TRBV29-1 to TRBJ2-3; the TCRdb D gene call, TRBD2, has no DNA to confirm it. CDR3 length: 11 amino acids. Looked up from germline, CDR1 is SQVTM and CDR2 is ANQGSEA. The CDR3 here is CSPLGGPHGPF.

The CDR3 here is CASSLASGPQETQYF. The chain joins TRBV5-1 to TRBJ2-5; the D gene TCRdb calls, TRBD2, cannot be checked with no DNA. Germline-derived CDR1 and CDR2 are SGHRS and YFSETQ. This CDR3 has 15 amino acids.

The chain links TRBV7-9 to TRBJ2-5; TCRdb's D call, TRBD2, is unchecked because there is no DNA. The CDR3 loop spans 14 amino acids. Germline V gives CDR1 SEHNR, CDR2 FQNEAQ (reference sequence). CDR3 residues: CASSPTGRAETQYF.

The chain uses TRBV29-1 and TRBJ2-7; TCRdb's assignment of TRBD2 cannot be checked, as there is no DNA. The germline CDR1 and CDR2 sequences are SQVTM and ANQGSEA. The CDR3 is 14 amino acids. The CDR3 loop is CSVDGLAGVYEQYF.

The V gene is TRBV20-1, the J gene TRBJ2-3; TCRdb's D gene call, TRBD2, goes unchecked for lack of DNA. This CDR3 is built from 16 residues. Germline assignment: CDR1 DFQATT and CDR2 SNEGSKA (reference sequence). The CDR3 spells CSASKALAGLTDTQYF.

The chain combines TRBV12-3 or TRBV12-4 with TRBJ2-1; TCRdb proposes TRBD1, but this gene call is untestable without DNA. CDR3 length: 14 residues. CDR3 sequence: CASSRQDGPNEQFF.

The chain's CDR3 is CASSQEGRQETQYF. The chain combines TRBV4-1 with TRBJ2-5; TCRdb outputs TRBD1, but without DNA this stays unchecked. CDR3 length: 14 residues. Germline V lookup: CDR1 MGHRA, CDR2 YSYEKL.

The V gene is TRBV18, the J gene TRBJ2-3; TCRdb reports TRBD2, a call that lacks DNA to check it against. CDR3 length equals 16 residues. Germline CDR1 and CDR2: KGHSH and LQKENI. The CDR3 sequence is CASSPRREGLADTQYF.

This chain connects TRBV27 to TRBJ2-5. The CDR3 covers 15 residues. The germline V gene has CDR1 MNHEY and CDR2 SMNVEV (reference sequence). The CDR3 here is CASSLSLQSQETQYF.

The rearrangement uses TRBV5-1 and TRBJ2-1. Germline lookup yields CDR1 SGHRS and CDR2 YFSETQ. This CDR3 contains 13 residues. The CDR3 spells CASSLVRPNEQFF.

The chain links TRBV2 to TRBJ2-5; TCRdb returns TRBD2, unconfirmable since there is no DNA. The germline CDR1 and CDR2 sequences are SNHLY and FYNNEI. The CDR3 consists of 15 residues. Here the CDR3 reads CASSFSGGAGETQYF. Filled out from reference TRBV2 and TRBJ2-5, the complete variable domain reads EPEVTQTPSHQVTQMGQEVILRCVPISNHLYFYWYRQILGQKVEFLVSFYNNEISEKSEIFDDQFSVERPDGSNFTLKIRSTKLEDSAMYFCASSFSGGAGETQYFGPGTRLLVL.

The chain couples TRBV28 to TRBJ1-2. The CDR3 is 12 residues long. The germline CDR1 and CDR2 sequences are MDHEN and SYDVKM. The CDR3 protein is CASSRGSYGYTF.